This TCR beta chain was recovered during a study of T cells in Graves' hyperthyroidism and ophthalmopathy. There were TCR beta CDR3 regions amplified from RNA transcripts. Initially, a first-round RT-PCR of the TCR CDR3 employed the HTBI primer set. One entry per CDR3 protein results from TCRdb running MiXCR on the multiplex PCR reads. The table has about 610,000 distinct CDR3 sequences, roughly 46% seen once. Newly diagnosed patients aged 18 to 65 had hyperthyroidism of under 2 months' duration. Germline V lookup: CDR1 MNHEY, CDR2 SMNVEV (reference sequence). V was clipped by 4 bases and J by 5 bases, with 14 bases between them. This CDR3 is 15 amino acids long. Study-wide findings and caveats: Clonotypes that were expanded in thyroid above 0.001 mostly appeared in blood too. A model built on 13 V-J features separated ophthalmopathy from stable hyperthyroidism.

This clonotype was counted a few times. The antigen remains undetermined. Sequencing was done on a sample of peripheral blood or thyroid tissue (not recorded which). The rearrangement links TRBV27 to TRBJ2-2, with D possibly being TRBD2 (6 bases). The clonotype was recovered from a woman aged 18-30 years with Graves' hyperthyroidism. The CDR3 sequence is CASSSAGLTTGELFF. CDR3 bases: TGTGCCAGCAGTTCAGCGGGCCTGACAACCGGGGAGCTGTTTTTT.